This T cell receptor beta chain came from a study of neurological immune-mediated disorders. cDNA was made by 5'RACE with 10-nucleotide random UMIs. MiXCR, run by TCRdb on the 5' RACE reads, gives a single entry per CDR3 protein. The profile shows 70,000 to 95,000 distinct CDR3 sequences, 17% of them singletons. Trimming took 1 base from V and 5 from J; bases not matched to a gene: 2. Germline CDR1 SGHVS, CDR2 FQNEAQ. The CDR3 has 16 residues. Ten or more counts support this clonotype. This receptor was identified in a woman in her thirties or forties in good health. Sequencing was performed on PBMCs. This chain connects TRBV7-8 to TRBJ2-2, with 12 bases lining up with TRBD2. The CDR3: CASSLGGLAGTGELFF. CDR3 in DNA: TGTGCCAGCAGCTTAGGCGGACTAGCGGGGACCGGGGAGCTGTTTTTT. Complete variable domain (other parts from reference TRBV7-8 and TRBJ2-2): GAGVSQSPRYKVAKRGQDVALRCDPISGHVSLFWYQQALGQGPEFLTYFQNEAQLDKSGLPSDRFFAERPEGSVSTLKIQRTQQEDSAVYLCASSLGGLAGTGELFFGEGSRLTVL.